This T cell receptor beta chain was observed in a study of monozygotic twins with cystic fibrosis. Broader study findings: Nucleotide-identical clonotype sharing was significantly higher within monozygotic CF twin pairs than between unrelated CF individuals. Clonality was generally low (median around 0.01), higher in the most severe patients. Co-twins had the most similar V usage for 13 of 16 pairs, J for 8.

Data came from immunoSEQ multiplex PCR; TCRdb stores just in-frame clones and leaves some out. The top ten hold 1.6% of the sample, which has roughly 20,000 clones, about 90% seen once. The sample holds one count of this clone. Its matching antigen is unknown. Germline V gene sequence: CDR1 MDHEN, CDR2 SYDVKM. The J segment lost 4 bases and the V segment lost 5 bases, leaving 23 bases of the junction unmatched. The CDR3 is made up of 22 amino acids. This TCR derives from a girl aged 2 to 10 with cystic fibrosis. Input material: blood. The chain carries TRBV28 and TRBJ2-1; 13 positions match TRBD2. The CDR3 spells CASSPGTGSTSGRADGYNEQFF. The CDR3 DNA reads TGTGCCAGCAGTCCCGGGACAGGGTCCACTAGCGGGAGGGCCGATGGGTACAATGAGCAGTTCTTC.